These T cell receptor beta chains were read from a single sample in a study of blood T cell repertoires in COVID-19. Repertoires were generated with immunoSEQ multiplex PCR, while TCRdb's copy carries only in-frame clones and drops some. The table shows more than 40,000 clones, with over 75% occurring only once. Sequenced: peripheral blood. All receptors come from a man between 65 and 85 years old with acute or convalescent COVID-19. The conserved cysteine and the conserved F or W are not part of the CDR3 here.

J: TRBJ1-6
V: TRBV6-2/TRBV6-3
CDR3: ASSYSRQVNSPLH

J: TRBJ1-2
V: TRBV18
CDR3: ASSPAGVSYGYT

J: TRBJ1-4
V: TRBV9
CDR3: ASSVGDRANEKLF

J: TRBJ1-1
V: TRBV7-9
CDR3: ASSLAVMGLLNTEAF

J: TRBJ2-1
V: TRBV19
CDR3: ASAIGASTYNEQF

J: TRBJ1-4
V: TRBV15
CDR3: ATSRGRGQLNEKLF

J: TRBJ2-3
V: TRBV11-3
CDR3: ASSSHSGGSTDTQY

J: TRBJ2-7
V: TRBV27
CDR3: ASSSLAGRYEQY

J: TRBJ2-7
V: TRBV5-1
CDR3: ASSLEGAYEQY

J: TRBJ2-1
V: TRBV9
CDR3: ASSASDRVGYNEQF

J: TRBJ1-1
V: TRBV5-1
CDR3: ASSLRTENTEAF

J: TRBJ2-7
V: TRBV30
CDR3: AWSVEGAREQY

J: TRBJ2-1
V: TRBV21-1
CDR3: ASSSQPGLGNNEQF

J: TRBJ2-3
V: TRBV7-2
CDR3: ASRGRASGGLDTQY

J: TRBJ1-4
V: TRBV5-8
CDR3: ASSPGGSWANEKLF